The 27 T cell receptor beta chains below come from one sample, sequenced in a study of CD8+CD57+ T cells in acquired aplastic anemia. TCR beta VDJ and CDR3 were profiled, and genomic DNA was the template. TCRdb re-called the reads through MiXCR, storing one row per CDR3 protein. The repertoire includes 55,000 to 80,000 distinct CDR3 sequences, 54% of them detected once, and roughly 8% sits in the top ten. The sequenced sample was sorted CD4+, CD8+, or CD8+CD57+ T cells (not recorded which) from PBMCs. Receptors originate from a human donor in good health, serving as a control.

This rearrangement joins TRBV9 to TRBJ2-7, with TRBD1 as a possible D gene (6 bases). Germline-derived CDR1 and CDR2 are SGDLS and YYNGEE. The V end lost 0 bases, the J end lost 2 bases, and 9 bases lay between the germline ends. The CDR3 loop spans 14 amino acids. The CDR3 loop reads CASSVGQATYEQYF. The CDR3 nucleotides read TGTGCCAGCAGCGTAGGACAGGCCACCTACGAGCAGTACTTC. Full variable domain (rest looked up from reference TRBV9 and TRBJ2-7): DSGVTQTPKHLITATGQRVTLRCSPRSGDLSVYWYQQSLDQGLQFLIQYYNGEERAKGNILERFSAQQFPDLHSELNLSSLELGDSALYFCASSVGQATYEQYFGPGTRLTVT.

The V gene is TRBV2, the J gene TRBJ1-1; D may be TRBD1 (5 bases). Trimming took off 8 bases at V and 6 bases at J, with 7 bases between the two ends. Per the germline V gene, CDR1 is SNHLY and CDR2 is FYNNEI. The CDR3 runs 10 residues. DNA for the CDR3: TGTGCCAGCCAAGGGGCTGAAGCTTTCTTT. Protein: CASQGAEAFF.

This chain joins TRBV9 and TRBJ1-2; D not certain. Per the germline V gene, CDR1 is SGDLS and CDR2 is YYNGEE. The CDR3 contains 12 residues. The V end was cut by 6 bases, the J end by 5 bases, with 11 bases between. The CDR3 protein is CASNIREYGYTF. CDR3 bases: TGTGCCAGCAACATACGAGAGTATGGCTACACCTTC.

Concerning this clonotype itself: A read error may explain this, as a much larger clone is one base away. V gene TRBV5-6 combines with J gene TRBJ2-1, with D unclear. V was clipped by 2 bases and J by 4 bases, with 10 bases between them. Germline V gives CDR1 SGHDT, CDR2 YYEEEE. The CDR3 contains 14 residues. The CDR3 coding sequence is TGTGCCAGCAGCTTCGCTAAGTCTTACAATGAGCAGTTCTTC. It codes for CASSFAKSYNEQFF.

This clonotype was counted a few times. This could be a read error, since a much larger clone is one nucleotide away. The chain employs TRBV11-2 and TRBJ1-1; tentatively, D is TRBD1 (5 bases). The CDR3 is made up of 12 amino acids. Germline loops: CDR1 SGHAT, CDR2 FQNNGV. CDR3 in DNA: TGTGCCGGCAGCCGGGGCAGGGCTGAAGCTTTCTTT. It encodes CAGSRGRAEAFF.

This chain links TRBV10-3 with TRBJ2-7; a weak D match, TRBD2 (5 bases). V shed 4 bases and J shed 4 bases, with 11 bases lying between them. Germline V gene sequence: CDR1 ENHRY, CDR2 SYGVKD. This CDR3 region has 13 residues. CDR3 protein: CAISGSPGYEQYF. CDR3 nucleotides: TGTGCCATCAGTGGCAGTCCGGGATACGAGCAGTACTTC.

This clonotype was found a few times. The genes are TRBV25-1 and TRBJ2-7; 10 bases are a match to TRBD2. V was clipped by 5 bases and J by 5 bases; unmatched bases: 6. The CDR3 loop spans 14 amino acids. Germline V lookup: CDR1 MGHDK, CDR2 SYGVNS. CDR3 sequence (DNA): TGTGCCAGCAGTAGACCTAGCGGGAGCCACGAGCAGTACTTC. Translating it yields CASSRPSGSHEQYF.

There are many counts of this clonotype. The chain uses TRBV5-5 and TRBJ1-2; TRBD1 might be the D (6 bases). Germline V gene data show CDR1 as SGHKS and CDR2 as YYEKEE (reference sequence). CDR3 length: 13 amino acids. The V end was cut by 4 bases, the J end by 5 bases, with 12 bases between. The CDR3 is CASSGGSFYGYTF. The CDR3 DNA follows: TGTGCCAGCAGCGGGGGCAGTTTTTATGGCTACACCTTC.

CDR3 coding DNA: TGTGCCAGTAGCGCCGGGCCCCGTATCTACGAGCAGTACTTC. The encoded protein is CASSAGPRIYEQYF. The chain joins TRBV19 to TRBJ2-7; D not resolved. CDR1 and CDR2 from the germline V gene are LNHDA and SQIVND (reference sequence). Trimming cost V 6 bases and J 3 bases, with 15 bases left between them. The CDR3 is made up of 14 amino acids.

The V gene is TRBV11-1, the J gene TRBJ1-2; 8 bases are a match to TRBD1. This CDR3 is built from 19 residues. In germline, CDR1 is SGHAT, CDR2 FQDESV (reference sequence). The V gene end was trimmed by 3 bases and the J gene end by 4 bases; junction bases not matched to a gene: 19. The CDR3 is CASSLPANRGYNRVYGYTF. The CDR3 bases are TGTGCCAGCAGCTTGCCCGCTAACAGGGGGTACAATCGGGTCTATGGCTACACCTTC. Full variable domain (missing parts from reference TRBV11-1 and TRBJ1-2): EAEVAQSPRYKITEKSQAVAFWCDPISGHATLYWYRQILGQGPELLVQFQDESVVDDSQLPKDRFSAERLKGVDSTLKIQPAELGDSAMYLCASSLPANRGYNRVYGYTFGSGTRLTVV.

V and J are TRBV7-8 and TRBJ2-1; D gene unclear. Deletions cut 5 bases from V and 10 bases from J, with 15 bases between. The V gene's germline CDR1 is SGHVS and CDR2 FQNEAQ. This CDR3 spans 13 amino acids. The CDR3 reads CASSPDPGYEQFF. The CDR3 DNA follows: TGTGCCAGCAGCCCAGACCCCGGCTACGAGCAGTTCTTC.

This rearrangement joins TRBV10-3 to TRBJ2-2; D is uncertain. Germline CDR1 is ENHRY and CDR2 is SYGVKD. Trimming pared 6 bases from V and 1 base from J, leaving 9 bases between. CDR3 length: 14 residues. CDR3 loop: CAISPARNTGELFF. CDR3 in DNA: TGTGCCATCAGCCCCGCTAGGAACACCGGGGAGCTGTTTTTT.

This clonotype showed up many times. The chain has TRBV20-1 and TRBJ1-1; no definite D call. The V gene's germline CDR1 is DFQATT and CDR2 SNEGSKA (reference sequence). Trimming pared 3 bases from V and 5 bases from J, leaving 10 bases between. This CDR3 is built from 12 residues. CDR3 in amino acids: CSASPLETEAFF. The DNA for the CDR3 is TGCAGTGCTAGTCCGCTGGAAACTGAAGCTTTCTTT.

V usage is TRBV9 and J usage is TRBJ2-3, with D possibly called TRBD1 or TRBD2 (5 bases each). Germline V lookup: CDR1 SGDLS, CDR2 YYNGEE. CDR3 length: 15 residues. Trimming took 0 bases from V and 3 from J, leaving 11 bases between them. The CDR3 protein is CASSVVGGRTDTQYF. The DNA of the CDR3 is TGTGCCAGCAGCGTAGTTGGGGGAAGGACAGATACGCAGTATTTT.

The chain carries TRBV7-9 and TRBJ1-2; 12 bases match TRBD1. The trim removed 5 bases at V and 8 bases at J, leaving 9 bases unmatched. The CDR3 spans 15 residues. From germline, CDR1 is SEHNR and CDR2 FQNEAQ (reference sequence). This CDR3 reads CASSPGTGGVMGYTF. The CDR3 nucleotides are TGTGCCAGCAGCCCAGGGACAGGGGGCGTTATGGGCTACACCTTC. Combining the CDR3 with reference TRBV7-9 and TRBJ1-2 gives the whole variable domain DTGVSQNPRHKITKRGQNVTFRCDPISEHNRLYWYRQTLGQGPEFLTYFQNEAQLEKSRLLSDRFSAERPKGSFSTLEIQRTEQGDSAMYLCASSPGTGGVMGYTFGSGTRLTVV.

V is TRBV7-6 and J is TRBJ1-5, with 8 bases fitting TRBD1. V lost 4 bases and J lost 0; bases outside the gene matches: 2. CDR1 is SGHVS and CDR2 is FNYEAQ in the germline V gene. The CDR3 sequence is 15 residues long. CDR3 DNA: TGTGCCAGCAGCTCCGGACAGGGTAGCAATCAGCCCCAGCATTTT. It codes for CASSSGQGSNQPQHF.

This clonotype was found many times. This chain uses TRBV20-1 with TRBJ2-3; 8 positions agree with TRBD2. The trim removed 6 bases at V and 4 bases at J, leaving 6 bases unmatched. The CDR3 loop spans 13 amino acids. Germline V gives CDR1 DFQATT, CDR2 SNEGSKA (reference sequence). The CDR3: CSARRGGSDTQYF. The CDR3 coding sequence is TGCAGTGCAAGACGGGGGGGCTCAGATACGCAGTATTTT.

The V call is TRBV20-1, the J call TRBJ2-7, with TRBD1 identical over 9 bases. This CDR3 has 13 amino acids. CDR1 is DFQATT, CDR2 SNEGSKA, per germline (reference sequence). V gave up 1 base and J gave up 7 bases; unmatched junction bases: 5. CDR3 loop: CSARGDRDLEQYF. The CDR3 region has the DNA TGCAGTGCTAGAGGGGACAGGGACTTGGAGCAGTACTTC.

The chain employs TRBV24-1 and TRBJ1-2; D gene uncertain. The germline CDR1 and CDR2 sequences are KGHDR and SFDVKD. With 1 base removed from V and 7 bases from J, the gap between germline ends came to 3 bases. The CDR3 contains 11 residues. The CDR3 sequence: CATSDFSGYTF. Written as DNA, the CDR3 is TGTGCCACCAGTGATTTCTCTGGCTACACCTTC.

The V call is TRBV7-8, the J call TRBJ2-5; D could derive from TRBD1 or TRBD2 (5 bases each). The V gene lost 7 bases and the J gene lost 7 bases, with 22 bases spanning the gap. Germline V lookup: CDR1 SGHVS, CDR2 FQNEAQ. This CDR3 is built from 15 residues. Here the CDR3 DNA reads TGTGCCAGCATCGACCGACAGACACCTCGGGGGACCCAGTACTTC. It yields the protein CASIDRQTPRGTQYF. The whole variable domain, filled in from reference TRBV7-8 and TRBJ2-5, reads GAGVSQSPRYKVAKRGQDVALRCDPISGHVSLFWYQQALGQGPEFLTYFQNEAQLDKSGLPSDRFFAERPEGSVSTLKIQRTQQEDSAVYLCASIDRQTPRGTQYFGPGTRLLVL.

This clonotype has ten or more counts. This sequence joins TRBV4-1 and TRBJ1-2; D is perhaps TRBD1 (5 bases). The CDR3 is 18 residues long. Germline CDR1 and CDR2: MGHRA and YSYEKL. Trimming took 4 bases from V and 8 from J, leaving 29 bases between them. The CDR3 nucleotides are TGCGCCAGCAGCCCTACGCCGGGGACGGCGCTATATTCGGAGGGCTACACCTTC. Translating it yields CASSPTPGTALYSEGYTF.

J is TRBJ1-1 and V is TRBV29-1; 7 nucleotides align to TRBD1. CDR3 length: 11 residues. The V and J ends lost 5 bases and 11 bases, in that order; junction bases with no gene match: 8. Germline CDR1 reads SQVTM; CDR2 reads ANQGSEA. The CDR3 region is CSVRDSVGAFF. The CDR3 DNA is TGCAGCGTTAGGGACAGTGTAGGCGCTTTCTTT.

This clonotype was seen ten or more times. The rearrangement joins TRBV5-1 to TRBJ2-7, with unresolved D. The ends were cut back, 4 bases at V and 2 bases at J, with 16 bases in the middle. CDR3 length: 15 amino acids. Per the germline V gene, CDR1 is SGHRS and CDR2 is YFSETQ. CDR3 protein: CASSPGFQTPYEQYF. Written as DNA, the CDR3 is TGCGCCAGCAGCCCCGGCTTTCAGACCCCCTACGAGCAGTACTTC.

This clonotype was seen at least ten times. This chain connects TRBV9 to TRBJ2-2; D gene unclear. V was trimmed by 4 bases and J by 5 bases, leaving 21 bases between them. The CDR3 runs 17 residues. Germline assignment: CDR1 SGDLS and CDR2 YYNGEE. The CDR3 nucleotides are TGTGCCAGCAGCATACTTGTGGCAAACCCCGGGACCGGGGAGCTGTTTTTT. The encoded protein is CASSILVANPGTGELFF.

CDR3: CAISRSGGEADTQYF. For the CDR3, the DNA is TGTGCCATCAGTAGAAGCGGGGGGGAGGCAGATACGCAGTATTTT. The rearrangement joins TRBV10-3 to TRBJ2-3; 10 positions match TRBD2. There are 15 residues in the CDR3. Per the germline V gene, CDR1 is ENHRY and CDR2 is SYGVKD. V was pared by 5 bases and J by 4 bases, with 6 bases of the junction left unmatched.

This clonotype is judged medium-sized. V gene TRBV15 combines with J gene TRBJ2-5; possibly TRBD1 or TRBD2 for D (6 bases each). This CDR3 has 15 amino acids. Germline CDR1 is LNHNV and CDR2 is YYDKDF (reference sequence). Trimming removed 1 base at V and 5 bases at J, with 14 bases between. Written as DNA, the CDR3 is TGTGCCACCAGCAGAGGATCGGGGGCCGATGAGACCCAGTACTTC. This sequence encodes CATSRGSGADETQYF.

V is TRBV20-1 and J is TRBJ2-5; D is unclear. This CDR3 spans 10 amino acids. Trimming removed 3 bases at V and 5 bases at J, with 4 bases between. Looked up from germline, CDR1 is DFQATT and CDR2 is SNEGSKA (reference sequence). The CDR3 nucleotides are TGCAGTGCTAGTGGGGAGACCCAGTACTTC. Translating it yields CSASGETQYF.